Described below is a single T cell receptor beta chain sequence and its context. Selected positively for CCR7 and CD45RO-negative, naive CD8 cells excluded terminally differentiated effector memory CD45RA+ cells. The entry originates in a study of shared clonotypes between healthy human individuals. Profiled with immunoSEQ multiplex PCR; TCRdb holds only in-frame clones, not every one. The sample yields around 600,000 clones, roughly 98% seen once. V shed 5 bases and J 4 bases; nucleotides not matched to a gene: 11. CDR3 length: 16 residues. CDR1 and CDR2 from the germline V gene are SEHNR and FQNEAQ (reference sequence).

This TCR came from a man aged 25-45 years in good health. V usage is TRBV7-9 and J usage is TRBJ1-3; TRBD1 agrees at 7 bases. What was sequenced was naive CD8+ T cells sorted from blood. The CDR3 nucleotides read TGTGCCAGCAGCGCCTCGACAGGGCTCGAGGGAAACACCATATATTTT. Protein product: CASSASTGLEGNTIYF. Based on the CDR3 plus reference TRBV7-9 and TRBJ1-3, the full variable domain is DTGVSQNPRHKITKRGQNVTFRCDPISEHNRLYWYRQTLGQGPEFLTYFQNEAQLEKSRLLSDRFSAERPKGSFSTLEIQRTEQGDSAMYLCASSASTGLEGNTIYFGEGSWLTVV.